The sequence of this T cell receptor (beta chain) was determined in a study of blood T cells in healthy people across ages. Study outcomes and limitations: Long-lived and aged donors differed, with more naive CD4+ cells and higher diversity in the long-lived.

A J-beta primer mix and a sample-barcoded 5' primer were used in a second PCR of roughly 7 to 12 cycles. TCRdb fed the 5' RACE reads into MiXCR, producing one record per CDR3 protein. The sample has under 700,000 distinct CDR3 sequences, 24% seen once. J lost 9 bases, V lost 4 bases, and 12 bases had no gene match. Looked up from germline, CDR1 is MNHEY and CDR2 is SMNVEV (reference sequence). This CDR3 is 14 amino acids long. Comments on this clonotype: The antigen is not known.

Another study also made use of these data, one on T cells of mothers and their children. That source adds: Donors comprised a few healthy Caucasian mothers plus their six children.

The sequenced sample consisted of blood. The chain joins TRBV27 to TRBJ2-7; TRBD1 matches at 7 bases. The TCR comes from a boy younger than 18 in good health. The CDR3 reads CASSYAGTVLVQYF. The CDR3 coding sequence is TGTGCCAGCAGTTACGCCGGGACAGTCCTAGTGCAGTACTTC.